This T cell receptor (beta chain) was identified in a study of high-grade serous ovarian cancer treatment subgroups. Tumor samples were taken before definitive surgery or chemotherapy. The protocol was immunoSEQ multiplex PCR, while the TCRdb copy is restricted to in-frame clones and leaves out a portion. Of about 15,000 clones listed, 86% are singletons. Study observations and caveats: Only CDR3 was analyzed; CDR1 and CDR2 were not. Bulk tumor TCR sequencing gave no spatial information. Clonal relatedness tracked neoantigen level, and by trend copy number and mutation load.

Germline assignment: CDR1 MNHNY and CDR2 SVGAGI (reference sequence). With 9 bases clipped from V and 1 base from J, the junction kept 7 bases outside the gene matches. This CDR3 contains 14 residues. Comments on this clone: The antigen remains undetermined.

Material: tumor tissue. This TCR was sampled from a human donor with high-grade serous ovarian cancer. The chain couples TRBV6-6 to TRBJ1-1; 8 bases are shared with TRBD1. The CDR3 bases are TGTGCCAGTCTCAGGGACAGGTCGAACACTGAAGCTTTCTTT. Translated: CASLRDRSNTEAFF.